This TCR beta chain derives from a study of shared clonotypes between healthy human individuals. The V gene's germline CDR1 is MGHRA and CDR2 YSYEKL. The germline V and J ends were trimmed by 2 bases and 0 bases, with 20 bases remaining between them. CDR3 length equals 20 residues. The table came from immunoSEQ multiplex PCR; TCRdb's copy has only in-frame clones and leaves some out. The sample has under 650,000 clones; almost 97% are singletons. The TCR comes from a woman aged 25-40 years in good health. The source material was naive CD4+ T cells sorted from blood. Stated subset: CD45RA+ positively selected. The gene calls are TRBV4-1 and TRBJ2-6; TRBD1 or TRBD2 may be the D gene (7 bases each). The DNA for the CDR3 is TGCGCCAGCAGCCAAAAAGGGGGGGGACAGATCTTCTCTGGGGCCAACGTCCTGACTTTC. It encodes CASSQKGGGQIFSGANVLTF.